One and the same sample provided the 26 T cell receptor beta chains below, sequenced in a study of control samples from healthy donors and cancer patients. Here immunoSEQ multiplex PCR was the method, and the copy in TCRdb shows in-frame clones only, minus some. The sample records about 180,000 clones, around 90% being singletons. The sequencing input was blood. These TCRs come from a woman aged 45-65 years in good health.

The V gene is TRBV15, the J gene TRBJ2-7; no definite D call. Germline V gives CDR1 LNHNV, CDR2 YYDKDF (reference sequence). Trimming took off 10 bases at V and 0 bases at J, with 19 bases between the two ends. This CDR3 is built from 15 residues. The CDR3 bases are TGTGCCAAAGAAGGGCCAGGATTCAGCTCCTACGAGCAGTACTTC. As protein: CAKEGPGFSSYEQYF.

This chain links TRBV5-4 with TRBJ1-1; D perhaps matches TRBD1 (5 bases). V was trimmed by 4 bases and J by 5 bases, leaving 21 bases between them. This CDR3 has 16 residues. Germline lookup yields CDR1 SGHNT and CDR2 YYREEE (reference sequence). The CDR3 bases are TGTGCCAGCAGCCCTACAATCGACAGAGGGGCGACTGAAGCTTTCTTT. This translates into CASSPTIDRGATEAFF.

The table lists this clone with a count of one. Relative to the germline gene, one junction end is altered; a read error may explain this. The chain carries TRBV7-9 and TRBJ2-1, with 9 bases matching TRBD1. The CDR3 consists of 12 residues. Germline V gene sequence: CDR1 SEHNR, CDR2 FQNEAQ (reference sequence). CDR3 sequence reads: CASSLVRDRVIF. CDR3 nucleotides: TGTGCCAGCAGCCTCGTCCGGGACAGGGTAATCTTC.

This chain uses TRBV6-5 with TRBJ1-5; TRBD1 matches at 7 bases. Trimming took 7 bases from V and 7 from J; bases not matched to a gene: 13. In germline, CDR1 is MNHEY, CDR2 SVGAGI. This CDR3 has 15 residues. The CDR3 sequence is CASTSLTGDRQPQHF. CDR3 bases: TGTGCCAGCACTAGTTTAACAGGGGATAGGCAGCCCCAGCATTTT.

This chain links TRBV2 with TRBJ1-2; D is perhaps TRBD1 (6 bases). The CDR3 has 13 amino acids. V was clipped by 6 bases and J by 1 base, with 9 bases between them. Germline lookup yields CDR1 SNHLY and CDR2 FYNNEI. This CDR3 is CASSRDNNYGYTF. The CDR3 DNA follows: TGTGCCAGCAGCCGGGACAATAACTATGGCTACACCTTC.

The chain employs TRBV7-2 and TRBJ1-2, with TRBD1 identical over 9 bases. With V trimmed by 1 base and J by 8 bases, 2 bases remained unmatched. The germline gives CDR1 SGHTA, CDR2 FQGNSA. The CDR3 length is 13 residues. The CDR3, as DNA: TGTGCCAGCAGCTTAGGGGACAGGGTGGGCTACACCTTC. It codes for CASSLGDRVGYTF.

The rearrangement uses TRBV5-6 and TRBJ2-7; 9 bases agree with TRBD2. Germline V lookup: CDR1 SGHDT, CDR2 YYEEEE. Trimming removed 4 bases from V and 4 bases from J; junction bases left unmatched: 3. CDR3 length: 13 amino acids. The CDR3 nucleotides are TGTGCCAGCAGCATGACTAGCGGATACGAGCAGTACTTC. Amino acid sequence: CASSMTSGYEQYF.

The gene calls are TRBV21-1 and TRBJ2-7; TRBD1, the table's D call, lacks a check against the DNA. TRBV21-1 has pseudogene status. CDR3 size: 15 residues. The chain's CDR3 is CASSHQGDKLYEQYF. The CDR3 nucleotides are TGTGCCAGCAGCCACCAAGGGGACAAATTATACGAGCAGTACTTC.

The chain combines TRBV2 with TRBJ2-2; 7 nucleotides match TRBD1. CDR1 is SNHLY, CDR2 FYNNEI, per germline. The J segment lost 1 base and the V segment lost 6 bases, leaving 5 bases of the junction unmatched. This CDR3 spans 15 amino acids. The CDR3 bases are TGTGCCAGCAGCCCCGACAGGGTGAACACCGGGGAGCTGTTTTTT. Protein sequence: CASSPDRVNTGELFF. Full variable domain (remainder filled in from reference TRBV2 and TRBJ2-2): EPEVTQTPSHQVTQMGQEVILRCVPISNHLYFYWYRQILGQKVEFLVSFYNNEISEKSEIFDDQFSVERPDGSNFTLKIRSTKLEDSAMYFCASSPDRVNTGELFFGEGSRLTVL.

This rearrangement joins TRBV18 to TRBJ1-1; 7 positions match TRBD1. The CDR3 covers 14 residues. The junction had 6 bases not matched to a gene; V was cut back by 3 bases and J by 5 bases. Germline loops: CDR1 KGHSH, CDR2 LQKENI. The CDR3 reads CASSPTRGETEAFF. CDR3 in DNA: TGTGCCAGCTCACCGACCAGGGGGGAGACTGAAGCTTTCTTT.

The chain couples TRBV25-1 to TRBJ1-6; possibly TRBD1 for D (6 bases). Trimming pared 5 bases from V and 10 bases from J, leaving 15 bases between. Germline lookup yields CDR1 MGHDK and CDR2 SYGVNS. The CDR3 length is 14 residues. The CDR3 sequence: CASSSLGAQSPLHF. In DNA form, the CDR3 reads TGTGCCAGCAGTTCTTTGGGGGCACAATCACCCCTCCACTTT.

The chain couples TRBV7-8 to TRBJ1-3; 12 nucleotides match TRBD1. Germline V gene lookup returns CDR1 SGHVS and CDR2 FQNEAQ. V gave up 3 bases and J gave up 2 bases; unmatched junction bases: 5. This CDR3 region has 17 residues. This CDR3 is CASSFAGTGGPGNTIYF. In DNA, the CDR3 is TGTGCCAGCAGCTTTGCCGGGACAGGGGGCCCTGGAAACACCATATATTTT.

The chain links TRBV7-9 to TRBJ2-1; 14 bases are shared with TRBD2. This CDR3 is 13 amino acids long. Germline CDR1 and CDR2: SEHNR and FQNEAQ (reference sequence). The V and J ends lost 8 bases and 10 bases, in that order; junction bases with no gene match: 4. CDR3 loop: CASRGLAGGEQFF. CDR3 DNA: TGTGCCAGCCGAGGACTAGCGGGGGGAGAGCAGTTCTTC.

The chain is built from TRBV5-1 and TRBJ2-7; D remains ambiguous. Germline-derived CDR1 and CDR2 are SGHRS and YFSETQ. V was pared by 2 bases and J by 5 bases, with 11 bases between. CDR3 length: 13 residues. DNA for the CDR3: TGCGCCAGCAGCTTTTCTAGAACCAACGAGCAGTACTTC. It codes for CASSFSRTNEQYF.

This sequence joins TRBV7-2 and TRBJ1-6, with a tentative D call TRBD1 (6 bases). This CDR3 region has 15 residues. With 5 bases removed from V and 8 bases from J, the gap between germline ends came to 16 bases. The germline V gene encodes CDR1 SGHTA and CDR2 FQGNSA. Here the CDR3 reads CASSPRGKGDSPLHF. In nucleotides, the CDR3 is TGTGCCAGCAGCCCTAGGGGGAAAGGGGATTCACCCCTCCACTTT.

This clone has just a few counts. The J gene is TRBJ2-7, the V gene TRBV5-4; 7 bases fit TRBD1. CDR1 is SGHNT and CDR2 is YYREEE in the germline V gene (reference sequence). V lost 0 bases to trimming and J lost 0 bases; unmatched junction nucleotides: 3. The CDR3 is 15 residues long. The CDR3 DNA reads TGTGCCAGCAGCTTGGGACAGGGTAGCTCCTACGAGCAGTACTTC. Protein sequence: CASSLGQGSSYEQYF.

The sample holds one count of this clone. The rearrangement links TRBV28 to TRBJ1-2; TRBD1 aligns across 9 bases. The CDR3 covers 15 residues. CDR1 and CDR2 (germline): MDHEN, SYDVKM. The V segment lost 5 bases and the J segment 5 bases; nucleotides outside the gene matches: 9. DNA of the CDR3: TGTGCCAGCAGTGTAACAGGGGGCGGAGGGTATGGCTACACCTTC. Its translation: CASSVTGGGGYGYTF.

A single count supports this clone. The J gene is TRBJ1-2, the V gene TRBV25-1; 11 nucleotides align to TRBD1. Germline loops: CDR1 MGHDK, CDR2 SYGVNS. This CDR3 contains 17 residues. The V segment lost 4 bases and the J segment 4 bases; nucleotides outside the gene matches: 11. In nucleotides, the CDR3 is TGTGCCAGCAGTGCTTTAGGACAGGGGGCCGAATCCTATGGCTACACCTTC. Amino acids: CASSALGQGAESYGYTF.

As for this clone: This CDR3 is also generated by other DNA sequences in the sample. This chain joins TRBV3-1 (or the pseudogene TRBV3-2) and TRBJ2-1; no reliable D call. Germline V gene lookup returns CDR1 LGHDT and CDR2 YNNKEL (reference sequence). CDR3 length: 12 amino acids. V was trimmed by 1 base and J by 10 bases, leaving 8 bases between them. CDR3 in DNA: TGTGCCAGCAGCCAAGCCGGCGGAGAGCAGTTCTTC. This codes for CASSQAGGEQFF.

This clone was observed a single time. This specimen includes other DNA sequences encoding the same CDR3. The chain couples TRBV12-3 or TRBV12-4 to TRBJ2-7; no clear D gene. The CDR3 runs 11 residues. Trimming pared 4 bases from V and 1 base from J, leaving 2 bases between. The CDR3 DNA is TGTGCCAGCAGTTCATCCTACGAGCAGTACTTC. It yields the protein CASSSSYEQYF.

The gene calls are TRBV11-2 and TRBJ2-5; 8 nucleotides line up with TRBD1. The J segment lost 11 bases and the V segment lost 1 base, leaving 18 bases of the junction unmatched. Per germline, CDR1 SGHAT and CDR2 FQNNGV. This CDR3 is built from 17 residues. The CDR3 is CASSLVALGTGGNKQYF. The CDR3, as DNA: TGTGCCAGCAGCTTAGTTGCCCTAGGGACAGGTGGGAACAAGCAGTACTTC.

The table lists this clone with a count of one. V and J are TRBV27 and TRBJ1-4; D not resolved. The CDR3 has 15 amino acids. The ends were cut back, 5 bases at V and 0 bases at J, with 10 bases in the middle. Germline CDR1 is MNHEY and CDR2 is SMNVEV (reference sequence). CDR3 in amino acids: CASSPTLATNEKLFF. In nucleotides, the CDR3 is TGTGCCAGCAGTCCTACACTTGCAACTAATGAAAAACTGTTTTTT.

This chain joins TRBV6-5 and TRBJ2-7; D perhaps matches TRBD1 (6 bases). Trimming pared 5 bases from V and 2 bases from J, leaving 16 bases between. CDR1 is MNHEY, CDR2 SVGAGI, per germline. CDR3 length: 15 amino acids. DNA for the CDR3: TGTGCCAGCAGTCCGAGGGGGTCGGCCGCCTACGAGCAGTACTTC. It translates to CASSPRGSAAYEQYF.

J is TRBJ1-5 and V is TRBV18; possible D gene TRBD1, 5 bases. V was shortened by 3 bases and J by 7 bases, with 16 bases between the two germline ends. CDR1 and CDR2 from the germline V gene are KGHSH and LQKENI. The CDR3 runs 15 residues. This CDR3 reads CASSPAQGGWQPQHF. For the CDR3, the DNA is TGTGCCAGCTCACCCGCCCAGGGAGGGTGGCAGCCCCAGCATTTT.

For the CDR3, the DNA is TGTGCCAGCAGTGAATCGACCAGGGTCGGCGCTTTCTTT. This codes for CASSESTRVGAFF. The rearrangement joins TRBV6-1 to TRBJ1-1, with D perhaps matching TRBD1 (5 bases). V lost 2 bases, J lost 11 bases, and 15 bases lay in between. The CDR3 has 13 residues. Germline V gene sequence: CDR1 MNHNS, CDR2 SASEGT.

The chain is built from TRBV19 and TRBJ1-2; the match to TRBD1 covers 12 bases. Unmatched junction bases numbered 4, after V lost 5 bases and J lost 0 bases. The CDR3 loop spans 16 amino acids. Germline V gene lookup returns CDR1 LNHDA and CDR2 SQIVND (reference sequence). The CDR3 is CASSAGTGGPNYGYTF. Here the CDR3 DNA reads TGTGCCAGTAGTGCCGGGACAGGGGGCCCTAACTATGGCTACACCTTC.